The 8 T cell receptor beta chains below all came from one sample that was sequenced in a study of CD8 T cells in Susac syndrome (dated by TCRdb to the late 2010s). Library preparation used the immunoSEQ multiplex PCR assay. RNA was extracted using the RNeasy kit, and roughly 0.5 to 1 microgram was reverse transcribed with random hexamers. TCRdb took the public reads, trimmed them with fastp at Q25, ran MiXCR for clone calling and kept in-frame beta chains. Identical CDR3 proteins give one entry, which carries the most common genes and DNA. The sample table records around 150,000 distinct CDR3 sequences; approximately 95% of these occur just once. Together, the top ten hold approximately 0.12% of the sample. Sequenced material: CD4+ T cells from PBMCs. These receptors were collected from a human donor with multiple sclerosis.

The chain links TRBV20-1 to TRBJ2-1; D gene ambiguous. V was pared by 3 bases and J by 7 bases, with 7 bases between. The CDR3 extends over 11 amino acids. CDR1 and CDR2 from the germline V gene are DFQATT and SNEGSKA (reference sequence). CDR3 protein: CSASGWNEQFF. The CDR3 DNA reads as TGCAGTGCTAGTGGGTGGAATGAGCAGTTCTTC.

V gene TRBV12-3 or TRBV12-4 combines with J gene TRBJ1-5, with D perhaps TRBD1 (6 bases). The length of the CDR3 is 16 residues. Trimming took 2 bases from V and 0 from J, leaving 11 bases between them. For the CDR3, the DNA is TGTGCCAGCAGTTTAATGGGACAATATAGCAATCAGCCCCAGCATTTT. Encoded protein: CASSLMGQYSNQPQHF.

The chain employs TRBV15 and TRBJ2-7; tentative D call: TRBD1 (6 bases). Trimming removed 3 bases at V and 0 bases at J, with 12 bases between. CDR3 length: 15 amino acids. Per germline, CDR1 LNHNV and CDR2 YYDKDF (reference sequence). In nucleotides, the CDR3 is TGTGCCACCAGCAGGGAACAGGACAGCTCCTACGAGCAGTACTTC. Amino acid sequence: CATSREQDSSYEQYF.

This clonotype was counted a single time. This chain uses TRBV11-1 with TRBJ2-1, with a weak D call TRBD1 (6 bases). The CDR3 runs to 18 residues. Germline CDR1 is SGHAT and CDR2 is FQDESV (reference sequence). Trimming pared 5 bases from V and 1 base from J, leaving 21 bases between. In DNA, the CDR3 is TGTGCCAGCAGCCAACGAACCGGGACACCGAAATCCTACAATGAGCAGTTCTTC. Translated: CASSQRTGTPKSYNEQFF.

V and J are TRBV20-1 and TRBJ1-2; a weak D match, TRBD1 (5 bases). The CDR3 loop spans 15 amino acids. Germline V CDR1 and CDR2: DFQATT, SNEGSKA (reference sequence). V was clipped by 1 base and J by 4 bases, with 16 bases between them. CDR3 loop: CSARGGAGSSYGYTF. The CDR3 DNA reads TGCAGTGCTAGAGGAGGGGCAGGCTCTAGCTATGGCTACACCTTC.

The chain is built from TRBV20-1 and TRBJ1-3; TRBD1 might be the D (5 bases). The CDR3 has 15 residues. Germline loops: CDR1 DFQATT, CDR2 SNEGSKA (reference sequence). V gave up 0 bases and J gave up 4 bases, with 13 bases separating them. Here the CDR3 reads CSARDGRDLGNTIYF. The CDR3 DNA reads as TGCAGTGCTAGAGATGGCCGGGACCTGGGAAACACCATATATTTT.

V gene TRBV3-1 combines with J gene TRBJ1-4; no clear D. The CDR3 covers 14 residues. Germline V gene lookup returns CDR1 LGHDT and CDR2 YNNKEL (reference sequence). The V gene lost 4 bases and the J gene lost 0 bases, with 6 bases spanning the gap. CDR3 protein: CASSLDSTNEKLFF. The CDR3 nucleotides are TGTGCCAGCAGCCTCGATTCAACTAATGAAAAACTGTTTTTT.

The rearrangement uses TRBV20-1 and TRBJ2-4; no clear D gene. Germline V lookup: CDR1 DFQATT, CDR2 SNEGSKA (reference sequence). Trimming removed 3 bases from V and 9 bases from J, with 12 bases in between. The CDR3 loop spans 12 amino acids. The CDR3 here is CSASREESIQYF. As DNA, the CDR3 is TGCAGTGCTAGTAGGGAAGAGAGCATTCAGTACTTC.